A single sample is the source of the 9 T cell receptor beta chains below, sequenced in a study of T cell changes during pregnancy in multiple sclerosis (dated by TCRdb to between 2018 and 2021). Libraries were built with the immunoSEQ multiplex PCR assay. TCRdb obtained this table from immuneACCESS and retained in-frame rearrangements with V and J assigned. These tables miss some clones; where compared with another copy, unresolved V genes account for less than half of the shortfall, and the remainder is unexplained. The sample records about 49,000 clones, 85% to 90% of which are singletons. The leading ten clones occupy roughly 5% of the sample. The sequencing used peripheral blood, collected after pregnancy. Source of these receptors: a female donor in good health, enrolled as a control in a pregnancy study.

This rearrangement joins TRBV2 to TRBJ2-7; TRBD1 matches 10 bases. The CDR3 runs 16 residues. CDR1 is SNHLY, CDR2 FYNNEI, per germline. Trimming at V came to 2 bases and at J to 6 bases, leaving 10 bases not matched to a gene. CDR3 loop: CASSEITWTGGGEQYF. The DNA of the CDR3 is TGTGCCAGCAGTGAAATCACGTGGACAGGGGGGGGCGAGCAGTACTTC.

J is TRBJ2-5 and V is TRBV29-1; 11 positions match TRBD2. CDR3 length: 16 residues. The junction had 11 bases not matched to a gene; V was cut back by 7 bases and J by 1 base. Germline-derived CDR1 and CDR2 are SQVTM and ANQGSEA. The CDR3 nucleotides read TGCAGCGCCGGGGGGGCTAGCGGGAGGTTCCAAGAGACCCAGTACTTC. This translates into CSAGGASGRFQETQYF.

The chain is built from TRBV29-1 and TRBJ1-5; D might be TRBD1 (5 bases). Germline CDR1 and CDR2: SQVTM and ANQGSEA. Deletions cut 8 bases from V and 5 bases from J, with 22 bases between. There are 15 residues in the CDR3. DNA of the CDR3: TGCAGCCCAGAGCCAGGACACCTCTCCTATCAGCCCCAGCATTTT. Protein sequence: CSPEPGHLSYQPQHF.

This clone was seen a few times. This chain's CDR3 is CASSPGLRIPEAFF. DNA for the CDR3: TGTGCCAGCAGTCCAGGTTTAAGAATACCTGAAGCTTTCTTT. V and J are TRBV6-5 and TRBJ1-1; D remains ambiguous. CDR1 is MNHEY, CDR2 SVGAGI, per germline. CDR3 size: 14 residues. V was cut by 5 bases and J by 6 bases, with 16 bases left in between.

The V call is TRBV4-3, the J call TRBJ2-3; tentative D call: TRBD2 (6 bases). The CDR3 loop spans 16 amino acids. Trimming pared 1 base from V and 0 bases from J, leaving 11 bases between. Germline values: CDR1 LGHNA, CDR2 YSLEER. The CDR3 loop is CASSQGGELSTDTQYF. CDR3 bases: TGCGCCAGCAGCCAAGGGGGGGAACTAAGCACAGATACGCAGTATTTT.

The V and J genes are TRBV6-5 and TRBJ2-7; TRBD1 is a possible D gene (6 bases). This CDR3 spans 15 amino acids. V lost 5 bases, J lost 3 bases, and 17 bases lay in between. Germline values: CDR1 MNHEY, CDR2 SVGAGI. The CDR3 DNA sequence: TGTGCCAGCAGTCGACAGGCGTCAGGGAACTACGAGCAGTACTTC. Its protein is CASSRQASGNYEQYF.

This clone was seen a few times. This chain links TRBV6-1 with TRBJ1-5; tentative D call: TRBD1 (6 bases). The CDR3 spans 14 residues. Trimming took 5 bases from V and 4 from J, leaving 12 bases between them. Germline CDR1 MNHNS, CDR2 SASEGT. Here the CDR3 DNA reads TGTGCCAGCAGTCGGGACACCATTAATCAGCCCCAGCATTTT. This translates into CASSRDTINQPQHF.

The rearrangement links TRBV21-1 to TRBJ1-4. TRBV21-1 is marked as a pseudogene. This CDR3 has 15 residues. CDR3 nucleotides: TGTGCCAGCAGCATCGACTCGGCGGGAGATGAAAAACTGTTTTTT. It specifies CASSIDSAGDEKLFF.

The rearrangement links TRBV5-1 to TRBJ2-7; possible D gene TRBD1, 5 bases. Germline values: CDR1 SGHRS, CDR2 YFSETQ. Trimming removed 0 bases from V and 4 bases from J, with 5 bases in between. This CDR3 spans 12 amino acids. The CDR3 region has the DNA TGCGCCAGCAGCTTGGAGGGGTACGAGCAGTACTTC. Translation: CASSLEGYEQYF.